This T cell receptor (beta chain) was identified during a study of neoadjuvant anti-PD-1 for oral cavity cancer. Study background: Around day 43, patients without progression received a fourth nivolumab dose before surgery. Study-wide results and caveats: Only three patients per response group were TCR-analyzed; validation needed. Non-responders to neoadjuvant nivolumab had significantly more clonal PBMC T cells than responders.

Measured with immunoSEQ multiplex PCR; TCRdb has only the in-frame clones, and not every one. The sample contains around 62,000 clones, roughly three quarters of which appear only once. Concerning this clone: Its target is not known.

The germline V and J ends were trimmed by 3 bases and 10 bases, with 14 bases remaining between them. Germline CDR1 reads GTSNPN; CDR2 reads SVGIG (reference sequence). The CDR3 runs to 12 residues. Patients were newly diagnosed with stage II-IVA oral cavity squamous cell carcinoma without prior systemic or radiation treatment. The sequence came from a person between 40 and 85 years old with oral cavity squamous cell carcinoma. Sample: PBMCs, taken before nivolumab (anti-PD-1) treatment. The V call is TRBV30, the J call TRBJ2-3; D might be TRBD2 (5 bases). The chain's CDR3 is CAWREGGGAQYF. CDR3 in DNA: TGTGCCTGGAGGGAAGGAGGCGGAGCGCAGTATTTT. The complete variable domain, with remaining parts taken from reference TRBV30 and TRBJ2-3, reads SQTIHQWPATLVQPVGSPLSLECTVEGTSNPNLYWYRQAAGRGLQLLFYSVGIGQISSEVPQNLSASRPQDRQFILSSKKLLLSDSGFYLCAWREGGGAQYFGPGTRLTVL.